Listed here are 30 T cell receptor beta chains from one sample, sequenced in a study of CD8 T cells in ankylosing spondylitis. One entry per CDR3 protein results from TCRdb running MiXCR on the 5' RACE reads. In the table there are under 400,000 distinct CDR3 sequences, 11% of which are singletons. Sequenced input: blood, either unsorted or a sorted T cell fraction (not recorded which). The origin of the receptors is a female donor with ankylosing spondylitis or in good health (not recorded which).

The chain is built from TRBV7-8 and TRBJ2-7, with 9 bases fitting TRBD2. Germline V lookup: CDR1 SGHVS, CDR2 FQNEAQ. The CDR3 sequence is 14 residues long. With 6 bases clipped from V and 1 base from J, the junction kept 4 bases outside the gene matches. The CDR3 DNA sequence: TGTGCCAGCAGACCTAGCGGGATGTCCTACGAGCAGTACTTC. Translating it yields CASRPSGMSYEQYF.

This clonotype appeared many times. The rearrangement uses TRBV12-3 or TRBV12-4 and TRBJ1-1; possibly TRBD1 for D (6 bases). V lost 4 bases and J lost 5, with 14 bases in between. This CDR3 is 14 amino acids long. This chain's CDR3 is CASSSASGVTEAFF. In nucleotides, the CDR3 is TGTGCCAGCAGTTCAGCGTCAGGGGTAACTGAAGCTTTCTTT.

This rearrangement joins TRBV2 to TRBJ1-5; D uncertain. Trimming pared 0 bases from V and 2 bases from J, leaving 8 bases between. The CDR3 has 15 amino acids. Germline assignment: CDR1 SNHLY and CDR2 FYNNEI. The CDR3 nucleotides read TGTGCCAGCAGTGAAGCGCGGGTTGGCAATCAGCCCCAGCATTTT. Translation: CASSEARVGNQPQHF.

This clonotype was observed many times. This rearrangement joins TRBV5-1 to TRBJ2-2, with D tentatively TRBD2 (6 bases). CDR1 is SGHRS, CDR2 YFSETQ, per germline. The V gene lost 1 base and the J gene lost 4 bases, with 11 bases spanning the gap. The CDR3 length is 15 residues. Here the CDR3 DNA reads TGCGCCAGCAGCTTGATGGGACTCAGCACCGGGGAGCTGTTTTTT. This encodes CASSLMGLSTGELFF.

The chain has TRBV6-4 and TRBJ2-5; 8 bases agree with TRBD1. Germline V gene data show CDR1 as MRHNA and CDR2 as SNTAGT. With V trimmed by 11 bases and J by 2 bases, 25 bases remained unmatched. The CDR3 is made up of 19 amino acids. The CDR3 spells CAFCAAPRQGALRQETQYF. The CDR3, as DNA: TGTGCCTTCTGTGCCGCCCCTCGGCAGGGGGCGCTGAGGCAAGAGACCCAGTACTTC.

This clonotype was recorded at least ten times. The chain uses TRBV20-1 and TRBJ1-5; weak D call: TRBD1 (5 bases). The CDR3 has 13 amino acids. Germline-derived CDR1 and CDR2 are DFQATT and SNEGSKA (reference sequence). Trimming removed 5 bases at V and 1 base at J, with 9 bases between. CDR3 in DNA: TGCAGTGCTTACCGGGACAGCAATCAGCCCCAGCATTTT. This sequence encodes CSAYRDSNQPQHF.

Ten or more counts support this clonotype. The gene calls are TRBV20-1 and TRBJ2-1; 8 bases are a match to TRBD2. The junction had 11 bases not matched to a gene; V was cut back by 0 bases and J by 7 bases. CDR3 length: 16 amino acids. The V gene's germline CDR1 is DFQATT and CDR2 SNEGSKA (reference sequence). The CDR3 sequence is CSARDGAGGRGNEQFF. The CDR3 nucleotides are TGCAGTGCTAGAGATGGTGCGGGAGGACGGGGGAATGAGCAGTTCTTC.

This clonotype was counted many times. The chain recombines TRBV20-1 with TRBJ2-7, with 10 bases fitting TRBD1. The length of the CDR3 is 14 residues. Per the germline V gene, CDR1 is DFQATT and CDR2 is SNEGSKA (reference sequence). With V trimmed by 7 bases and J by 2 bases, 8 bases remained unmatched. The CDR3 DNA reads TGCAGTGGTCACGAAGGGACAGGGGCCTACGAGCAGTACTTC. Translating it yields CSGHEGTGAYEQYF.

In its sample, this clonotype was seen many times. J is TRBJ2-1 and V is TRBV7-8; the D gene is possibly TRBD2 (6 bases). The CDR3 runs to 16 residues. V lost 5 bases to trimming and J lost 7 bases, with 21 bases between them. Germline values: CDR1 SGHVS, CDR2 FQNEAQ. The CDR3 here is CASSPRNSGTGNEQFF. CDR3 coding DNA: TGTGCCAGCAGCCCGCGAAACTCTGGGACTGGAAATGAGCAGTTCTTC. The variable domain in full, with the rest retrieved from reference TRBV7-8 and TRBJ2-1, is GAGVSQSPRYKVAKRGQDVALRCDPISGHVSLFWYQQALGQGPEFLTYFQNEAQLDKSGLPSDRFFAERPEGSVSTLKIQRTQQEDSAVYLCASSPRNSGTGNEQFFGPGTRLTVL.

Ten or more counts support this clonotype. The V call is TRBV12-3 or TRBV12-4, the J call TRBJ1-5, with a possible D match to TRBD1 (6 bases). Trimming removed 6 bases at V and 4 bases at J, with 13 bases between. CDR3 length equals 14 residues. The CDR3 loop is CASSRDNGNQPQHF. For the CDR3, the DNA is TGTGCCAGCAGCCGGGACAATGGTAATCAGCCCCAGCATTTT.

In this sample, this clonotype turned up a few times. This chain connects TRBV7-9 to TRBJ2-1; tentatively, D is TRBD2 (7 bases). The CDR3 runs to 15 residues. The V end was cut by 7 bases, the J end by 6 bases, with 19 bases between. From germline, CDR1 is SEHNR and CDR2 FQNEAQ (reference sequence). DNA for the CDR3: TGTGCCAGCATCCCGAGGGGGGGGCCTCGCAATGAGCAGTTCTTC. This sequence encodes CASIPRGGPRNEQFF.

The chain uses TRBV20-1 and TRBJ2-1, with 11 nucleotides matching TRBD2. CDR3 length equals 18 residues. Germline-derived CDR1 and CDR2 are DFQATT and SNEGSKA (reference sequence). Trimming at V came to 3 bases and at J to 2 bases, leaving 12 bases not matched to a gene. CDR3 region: CSASILAGGPLTYNEQFF. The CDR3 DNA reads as TGCAGTGCTAGTATCCTAGCGGGAGGCCCCCTTACCTACAATGAGCAGTTCTTC.

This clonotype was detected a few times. The CDR3 DNA follows: TGTGCCAGCAGAGGACAGGCGAGGCCCCAGCATTTT. It codes for CASRGQARPQHF. The chain links TRBV28 to TRBJ1-5; 7 nucleotides align to TRBD1. Trimming removed 6 bases from V and 9 bases from J; junction bases left unmatched: 5. Germline V gene lookup returns CDR1 MDHEN and CDR2 SYDVKM. The CDR3 contains 12 residues.

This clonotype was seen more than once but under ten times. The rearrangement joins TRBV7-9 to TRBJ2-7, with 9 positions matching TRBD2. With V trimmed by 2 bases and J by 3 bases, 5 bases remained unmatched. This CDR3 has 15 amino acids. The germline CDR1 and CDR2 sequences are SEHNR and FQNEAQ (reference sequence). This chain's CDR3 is CASSLQAGGYYEQYF. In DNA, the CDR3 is TGTGCCAGCAGCTTACAAGCGGGAGGATACTACGAGCAGTACTTC.

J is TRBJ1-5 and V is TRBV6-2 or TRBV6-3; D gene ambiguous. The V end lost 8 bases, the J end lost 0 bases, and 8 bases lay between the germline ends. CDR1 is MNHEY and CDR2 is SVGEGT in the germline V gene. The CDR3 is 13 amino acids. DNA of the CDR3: TGTGCCAGCGGGAAGTATAGCAATCAGCCCCAGCATTTT. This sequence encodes CASGKYSNQPQHF.

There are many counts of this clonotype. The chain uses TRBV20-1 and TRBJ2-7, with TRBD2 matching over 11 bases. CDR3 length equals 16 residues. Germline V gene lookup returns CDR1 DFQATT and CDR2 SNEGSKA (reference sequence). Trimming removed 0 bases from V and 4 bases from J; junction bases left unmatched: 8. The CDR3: CSAREGSGRVRYEQYF. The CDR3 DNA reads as TGCAGTGCTAGAGAGGGTAGCGGGAGGGTACGATACGAGCAGTACTTC.

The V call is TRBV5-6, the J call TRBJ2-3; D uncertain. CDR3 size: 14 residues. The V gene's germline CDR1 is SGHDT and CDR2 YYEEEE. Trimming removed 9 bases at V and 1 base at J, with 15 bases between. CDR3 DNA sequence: TGTGCCATCGCCCCCGGGCCCCGCACAGATACGCAGTATTTT. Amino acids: CAIAPGPRTDTQYF.

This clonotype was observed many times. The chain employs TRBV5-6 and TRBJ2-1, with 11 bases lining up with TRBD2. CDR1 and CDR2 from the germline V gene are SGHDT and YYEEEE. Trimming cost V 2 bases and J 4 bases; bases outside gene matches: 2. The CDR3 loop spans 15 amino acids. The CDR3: CASSFGTSGYNEQFF. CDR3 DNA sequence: TGTGCCAGCAGCTTCGGGACTAGCGGTTACAATGAGCAGTTCTTC.

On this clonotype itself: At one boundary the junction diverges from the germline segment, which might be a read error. CDR3 sequence reads: CARSLGRYNEQFF. The CDR3 DNA sequence: TGTGCCCGCAGCTTAGGAAGATACAATGAGCAGTTCTTC. The chain employs TRBV7-2 and TRBJ2-1; D gene unclear. CDR1 is SGHTA and CDR2 is FQGNSA in the germline V gene. The CDR3 runs to 13 residues.

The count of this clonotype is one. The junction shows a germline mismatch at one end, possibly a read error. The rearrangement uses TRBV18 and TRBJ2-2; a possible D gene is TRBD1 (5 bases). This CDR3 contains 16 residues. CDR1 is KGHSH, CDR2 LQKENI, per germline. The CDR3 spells CASSPLQGANAGELFF. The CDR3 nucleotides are TGTGCCAGCTCACCACTGCAGGGCGCGAACGCCGGGGAGCTGTTTTTT.

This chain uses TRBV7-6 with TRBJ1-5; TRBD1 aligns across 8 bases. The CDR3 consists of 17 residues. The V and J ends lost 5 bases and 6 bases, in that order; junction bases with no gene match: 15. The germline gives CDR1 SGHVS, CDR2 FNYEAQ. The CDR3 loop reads CASSPSLGQGASQPQHF. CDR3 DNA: TGTGCCAGCAGCCCATCTTTAGGGCAGGGGGCGAGTCAGCCCCAGCATTTT.

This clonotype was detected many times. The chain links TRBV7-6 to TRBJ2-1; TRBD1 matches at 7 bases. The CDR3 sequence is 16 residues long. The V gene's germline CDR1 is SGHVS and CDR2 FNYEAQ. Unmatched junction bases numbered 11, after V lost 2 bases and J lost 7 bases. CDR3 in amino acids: CASSLKRAGGFNEQFF. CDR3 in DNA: TGTGCCAGCAGCTTAAAGAGGGCAGGGGGTTTTAATGAGCAGTTCTTC.

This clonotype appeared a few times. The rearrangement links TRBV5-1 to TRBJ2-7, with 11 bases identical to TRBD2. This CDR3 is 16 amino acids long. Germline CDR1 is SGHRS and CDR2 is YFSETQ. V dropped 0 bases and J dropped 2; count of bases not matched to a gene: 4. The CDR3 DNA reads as TGCGCCAGCAGCTTGGATCCTAGCGGGGGGACCTACGAGCAGTACTTC. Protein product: CASSLDPSGGTYEQYF.

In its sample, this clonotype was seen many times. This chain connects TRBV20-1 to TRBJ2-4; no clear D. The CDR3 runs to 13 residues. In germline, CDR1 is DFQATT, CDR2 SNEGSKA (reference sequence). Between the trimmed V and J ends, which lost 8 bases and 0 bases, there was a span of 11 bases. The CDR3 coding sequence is TGCAGTACCCTATCGAGAGCCAAAAACATTCAGTACTTC. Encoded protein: CSTLSRAKNIQYF.

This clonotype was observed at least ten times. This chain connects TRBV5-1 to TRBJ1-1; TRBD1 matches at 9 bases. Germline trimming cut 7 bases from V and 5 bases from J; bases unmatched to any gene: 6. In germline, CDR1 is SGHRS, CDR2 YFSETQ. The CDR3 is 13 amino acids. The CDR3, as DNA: TGCGCCAGCGGGGTGACAGGGGGGACTGAAGCTTTCTTT. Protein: CASGVTGGTEAFF.

CDR3 residues: CASSPRPGFQETQYF. The CDR3, as DNA: TGTGCCAGCAGCCCGCGTCCGGGTTTCCAAGAGACCCAGTACTTC. The chain joins TRBV7-7 to TRBJ2-5, with no clear D. The CDR3 spans 15 residues. Trimming stripped 5 bases from V and 1 base from J, with 14 bases between. Per the germline V gene, CDR1 is SSHAT and CDR2 is FNYEAQ (reference sequence).

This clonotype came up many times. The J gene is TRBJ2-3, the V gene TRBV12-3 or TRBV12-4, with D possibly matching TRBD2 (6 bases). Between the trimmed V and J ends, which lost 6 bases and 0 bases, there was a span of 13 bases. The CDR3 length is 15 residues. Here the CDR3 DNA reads TGTGCCAGCAGCCTCAGCGGGTCTAGCACAGATACGCAGTATTTT. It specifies CASSLSGSSTDTQYF.

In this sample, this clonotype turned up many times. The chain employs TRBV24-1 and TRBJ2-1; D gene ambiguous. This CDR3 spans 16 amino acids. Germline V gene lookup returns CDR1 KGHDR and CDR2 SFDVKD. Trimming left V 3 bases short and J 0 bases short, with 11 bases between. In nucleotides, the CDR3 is TGTGCCACCAGTGATAGCTTGGCGATCTCCTACAATGAGCAGTTCTTC. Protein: CATSDSLAISYNEQFF.

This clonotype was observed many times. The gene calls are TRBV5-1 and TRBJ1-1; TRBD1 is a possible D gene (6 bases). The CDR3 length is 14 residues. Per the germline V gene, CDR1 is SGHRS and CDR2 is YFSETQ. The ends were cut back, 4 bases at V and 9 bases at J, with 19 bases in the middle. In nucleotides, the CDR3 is TGCGCCAGCAGCCCGGCCCAGGGGTCGATGAAAGCTTTCTTT. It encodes CASSPAQGSMKAFF.

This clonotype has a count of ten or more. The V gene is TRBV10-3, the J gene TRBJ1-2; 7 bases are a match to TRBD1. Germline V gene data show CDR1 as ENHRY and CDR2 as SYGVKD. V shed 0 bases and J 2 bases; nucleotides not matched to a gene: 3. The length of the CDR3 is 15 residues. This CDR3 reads CAISESLTGNYGYTF. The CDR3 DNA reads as TGTGCCATCAGTGAGTCGCTGACAGGGAACTATGGCTACACCTTC.